This T cell receptor (beta chain) was sequenced for a study of spatial heterogeneity in lung cancer. Study-wide background: Mean representation of each unique TCR and UMI combination in the raw reads exceeded 8.5 occurrences. Points from the study as a whole: Counts that tracked tumor mutation counts were those of expanded intratumoral alpha and beta TCRs.

This clonotype was seen at least ten times. The antigen remains undetermined. Unique molecular identifiers, one per molecule, were present on every TCR cDNA molecule. TCRdb fed the 5' RACE reads into MiXCR, producing one record per CDR3 protein. The sample has roughly 18,000 distinct CDR3 sequences; roughly 7% are singletons. V was cut by 7 bases and J by 5 bases, with 15 bases left in between. Germline V CDR1 and CDR2: MNHEY, SVGEGT. This CDR3 region has 14 residues. Time point meaning: sample taken at primary tumor resection. The cohort: 70 to 75 early-stage, untreated non-small cell lung cancer patients. Sequencing of whole RNA from tumor, nontumor lung or frozen PBMC involved no sorting.

The rearrangement links TRBV6-2 or TRBV6-3 to TRBJ1-5, with a tentative D call TRBD1 (5 bases). Sample: lung tumor tissue, taken at surgery. This clonotype originated in a female donor with early-stage non-small cell lung cancer. Here the CDR3 reads CASNGRAPDQPQHF. The CDR3 DNA sequence: TGTGCCAGCAACGGCAGGGCTCCGGATCAGCCCCAGCATTTT.